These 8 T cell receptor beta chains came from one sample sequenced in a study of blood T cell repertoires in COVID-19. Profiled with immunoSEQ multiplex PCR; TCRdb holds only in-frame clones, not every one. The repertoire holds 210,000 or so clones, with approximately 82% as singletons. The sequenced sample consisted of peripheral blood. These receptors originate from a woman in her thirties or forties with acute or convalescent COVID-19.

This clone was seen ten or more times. The chain's CDR3 is CASSLAGQGASGYTF. In DNA form, the CDR3 reads TGCGCCAGCAGCTTGGCCGGACAGGGGGCCAGTGGCTACACCTTC. V and J are TRBV5-1 and TRBJ1-2; 11 bases are shared with TRBD1. The trim removed 0 bases at V and 7 bases at J, leaving 5 bases unmatched. Germline CDR1 and CDR2: SGHRS and YFSETQ. This CDR3 has 15 residues. Combining the CDR3 with reference TRBV5-1 and TRBJ1-2 gives the whole variable domain KAGVTQTPRYLIKTRGQQVTLSCSPISGHRSVSWYQQTPGQGLQFLFEYFSETQRNKGNFPGRFSGRQFSNSRSEMNVSTLELGDSALYLCASSLAGQGASGYTFGSGTRLTVV.

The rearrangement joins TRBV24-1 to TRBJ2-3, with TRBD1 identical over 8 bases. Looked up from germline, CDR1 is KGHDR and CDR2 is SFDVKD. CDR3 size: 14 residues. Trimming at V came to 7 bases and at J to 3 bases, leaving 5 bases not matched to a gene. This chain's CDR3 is CATRGGQETDTQYF. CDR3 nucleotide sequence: TGTGCCACCAGGGGGGGACAGGAGACAGATACGCAGTATTTT.

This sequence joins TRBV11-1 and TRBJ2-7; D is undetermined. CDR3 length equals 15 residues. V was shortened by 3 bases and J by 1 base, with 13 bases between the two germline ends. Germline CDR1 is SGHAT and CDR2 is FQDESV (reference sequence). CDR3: CASSFSADSSYEQYF. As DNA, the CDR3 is TGTGCCAGCAGCTTTTCGGCAGACTCTTCCTACGAGCAGTACTTC.

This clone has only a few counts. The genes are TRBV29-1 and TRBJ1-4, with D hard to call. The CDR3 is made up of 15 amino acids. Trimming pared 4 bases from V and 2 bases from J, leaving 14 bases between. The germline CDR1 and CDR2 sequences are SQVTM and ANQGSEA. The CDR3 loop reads CSVAEGAPTNEKLFF. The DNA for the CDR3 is TGCAGCGTTGCTGAAGGAGCCCCCACTAATGAAAAACTGTTTTTT.

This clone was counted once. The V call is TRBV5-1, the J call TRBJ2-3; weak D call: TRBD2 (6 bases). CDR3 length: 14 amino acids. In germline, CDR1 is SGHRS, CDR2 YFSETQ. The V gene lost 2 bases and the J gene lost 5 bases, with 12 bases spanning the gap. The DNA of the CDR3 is TGCGCCAGCAGCTTAGTTAGCGGCCTAGATACGCAGTATTTT. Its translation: CASSLVSGLDTQYF.

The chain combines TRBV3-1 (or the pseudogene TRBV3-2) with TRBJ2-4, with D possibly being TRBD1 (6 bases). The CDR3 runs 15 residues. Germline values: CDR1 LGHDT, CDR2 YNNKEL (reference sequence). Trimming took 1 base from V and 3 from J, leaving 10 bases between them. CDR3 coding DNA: TGTGCCAGCAGCCAAGCAGGGGTGGACAAAAACATTCAGTACTTC. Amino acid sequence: CASSQAGVDKNIQYF.

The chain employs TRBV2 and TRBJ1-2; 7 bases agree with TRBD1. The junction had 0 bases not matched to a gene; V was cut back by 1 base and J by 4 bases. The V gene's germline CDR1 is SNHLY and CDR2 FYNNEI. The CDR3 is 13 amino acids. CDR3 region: CASSEGTGYGYTF. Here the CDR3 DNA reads TGTGCCAGCAGTGAAGGGACAGGCTATGGCTACACCTTC.

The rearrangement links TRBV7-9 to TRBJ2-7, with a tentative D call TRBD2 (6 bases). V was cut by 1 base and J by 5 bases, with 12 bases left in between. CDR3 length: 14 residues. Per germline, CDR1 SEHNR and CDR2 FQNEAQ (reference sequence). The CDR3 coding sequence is TGTGCCAGCAGCTTAGATCGGGAGTTCGACGAGCAGTACTTC. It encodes CASSLDREFDEQYF.